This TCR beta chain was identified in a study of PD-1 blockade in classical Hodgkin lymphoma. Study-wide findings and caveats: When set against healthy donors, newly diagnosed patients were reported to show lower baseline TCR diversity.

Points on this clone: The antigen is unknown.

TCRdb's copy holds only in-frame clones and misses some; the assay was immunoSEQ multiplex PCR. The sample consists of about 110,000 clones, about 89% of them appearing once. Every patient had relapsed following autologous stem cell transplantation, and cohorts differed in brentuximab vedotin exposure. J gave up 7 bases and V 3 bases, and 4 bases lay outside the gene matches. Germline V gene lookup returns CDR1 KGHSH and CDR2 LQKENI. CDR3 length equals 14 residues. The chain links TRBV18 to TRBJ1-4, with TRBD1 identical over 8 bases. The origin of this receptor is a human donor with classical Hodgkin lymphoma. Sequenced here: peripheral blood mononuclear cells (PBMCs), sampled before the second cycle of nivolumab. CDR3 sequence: CASSPLDRGEKLFF. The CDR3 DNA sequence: TGTGCCAGCTCACCCCTAGACAGGGGTGAAAAACTGTTTTTT.